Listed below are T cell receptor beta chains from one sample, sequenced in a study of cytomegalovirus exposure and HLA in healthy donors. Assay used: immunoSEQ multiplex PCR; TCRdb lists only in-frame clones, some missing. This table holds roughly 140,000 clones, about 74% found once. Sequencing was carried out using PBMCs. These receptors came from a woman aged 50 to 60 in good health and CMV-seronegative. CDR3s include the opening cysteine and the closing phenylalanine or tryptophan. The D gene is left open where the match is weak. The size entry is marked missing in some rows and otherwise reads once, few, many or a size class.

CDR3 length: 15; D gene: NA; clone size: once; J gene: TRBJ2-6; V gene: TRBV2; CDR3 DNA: TGTGCCAGCAGTGGAACAAATCGAGGGGCCAACGTCCTGACTTTC; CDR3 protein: CASSGTNRGANVLTF
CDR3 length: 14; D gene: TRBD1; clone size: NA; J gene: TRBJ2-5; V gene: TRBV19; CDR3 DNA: TGTGCCAGTAGTAGGCAGGGGGTATATCAGACCCAGTACTTC; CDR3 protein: CASSRQGVYQTQYF
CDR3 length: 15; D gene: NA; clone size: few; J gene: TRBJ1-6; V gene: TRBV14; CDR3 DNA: TGTGCCAGCAGCCAAGATCGTCGGTGGAATTCACCCCTCCACTTT; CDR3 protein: CASSQDRRWNSPLHF
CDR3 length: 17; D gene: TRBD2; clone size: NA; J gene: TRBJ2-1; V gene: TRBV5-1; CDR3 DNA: TGCGCCAGCAGCTTGGCCGAACTCGGACTAGCGGGGGGTAAGCAGTTCTTC; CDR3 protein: CASSLAELGLAGGKQFF
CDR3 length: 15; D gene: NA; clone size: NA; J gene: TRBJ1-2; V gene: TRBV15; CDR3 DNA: TGTGCCACCAGCAGAGTCCTCGGAGGGAACTATGGCTACACCTTC; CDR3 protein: CATSRVLGGNYGYTF
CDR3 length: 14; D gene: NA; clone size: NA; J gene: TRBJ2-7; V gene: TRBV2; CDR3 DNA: TGTGCCAGCAGGCCAACTAGGAGCTCCTACGAGCAGTACTTC; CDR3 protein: CASRPTRSSYEQYF
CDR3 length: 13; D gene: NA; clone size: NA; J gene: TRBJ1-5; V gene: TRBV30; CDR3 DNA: TGTGCCTGGAGTCCCCGGGGGGGTCAGCCCCAGCATTTT; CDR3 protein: CAWSPRGGQPQHF
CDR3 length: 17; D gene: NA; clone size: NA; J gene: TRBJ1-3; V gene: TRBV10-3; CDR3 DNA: TGTGCCATCAGTGAGTCGACGAGGCCTAACCTCATAAACACCATATATTTT; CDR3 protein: CAISESTRPNLINTIYF
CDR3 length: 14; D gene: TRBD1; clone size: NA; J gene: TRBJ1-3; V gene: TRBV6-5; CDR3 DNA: TGTGCCAGCAGTCCAGGGGGCTCTGGAAACACCATATATTTT; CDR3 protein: CASSPGGSGNTIYF
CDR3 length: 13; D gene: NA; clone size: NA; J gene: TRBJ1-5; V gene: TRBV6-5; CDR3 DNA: TGTGCCAGCAGTTATGGGGGCGGGCAGCCCCAGCATTTT; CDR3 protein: CASSYGGGQPQHF
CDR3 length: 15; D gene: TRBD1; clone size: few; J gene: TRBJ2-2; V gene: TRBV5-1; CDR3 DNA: TGCGCCAGCAGCTTGGAATACAGGGGCACCGGGGAGCTGTTTTTT; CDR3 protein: CASSLEYRGTGELFF
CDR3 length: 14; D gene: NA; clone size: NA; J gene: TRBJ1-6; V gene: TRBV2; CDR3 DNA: TGTGCCAGCAGTCCTCAGGACTATAATTCACCCCTCCACTTT; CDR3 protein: CASSPQDYNSPLHF
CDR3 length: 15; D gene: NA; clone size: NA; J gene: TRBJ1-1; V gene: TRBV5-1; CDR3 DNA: TGCGCCAGCAGCTTAGGGAGTTGGGGGAACACTGAAGCTTTCTTT; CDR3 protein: CASSLGSWGNTEAFF
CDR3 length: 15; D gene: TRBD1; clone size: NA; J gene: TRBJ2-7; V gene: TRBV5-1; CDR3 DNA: TGCGCCAGCAGCTTGTGGGGACAGGGAGGGTACGAGCAGTACTTC; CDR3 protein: CASSLWGQGGYEQYF
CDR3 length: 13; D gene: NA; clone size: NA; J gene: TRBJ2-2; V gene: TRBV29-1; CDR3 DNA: TGCAGCGTTGATGGCCAGGGTCTCGGGGAGCTGTTTTTT; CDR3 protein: CSVDGQGLGELFF
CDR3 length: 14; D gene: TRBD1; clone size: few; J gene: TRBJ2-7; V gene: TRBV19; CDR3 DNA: TGTGCCAGTAGTATTGGTCCGGACAGGGACGAGCAGTACTTC; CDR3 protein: CASSIGPDRDEQYF
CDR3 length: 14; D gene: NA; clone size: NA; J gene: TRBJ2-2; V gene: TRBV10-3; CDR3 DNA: TGTGCCATCACAAATCAGGGGATTGACGGGGAGCTGTTTTTT; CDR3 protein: CAITNQGIDGELFF
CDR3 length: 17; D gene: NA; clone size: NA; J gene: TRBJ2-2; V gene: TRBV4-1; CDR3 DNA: TGCGCCAGCAGCCAATCCCTTTTGGGGGGGAACACCGGGGAGCTGTTTTTT; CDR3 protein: CASSQSLLGGNTGELFF
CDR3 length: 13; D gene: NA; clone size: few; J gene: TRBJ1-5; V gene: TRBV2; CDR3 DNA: TGTGCCAGCAGTGAAGGACACAATCAGCCCCAGCATTTT; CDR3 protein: CASSEGHNQPQHF
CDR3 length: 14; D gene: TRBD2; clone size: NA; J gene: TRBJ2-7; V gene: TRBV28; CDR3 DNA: TGTGCCAGCAGTGGGGGGGTCAACACCTACGAGCAGTACTTC; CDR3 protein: CASSGGVNTYEQYF
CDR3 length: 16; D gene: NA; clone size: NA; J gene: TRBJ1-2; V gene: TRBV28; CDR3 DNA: TGTGCCAGCAGTTTAATCGGACGGGGAGAAAAAAATGGCTACACCTTC; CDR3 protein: CASSLIGRGEKNGYTF
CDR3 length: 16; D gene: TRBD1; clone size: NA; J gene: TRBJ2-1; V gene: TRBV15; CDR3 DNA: TGTGCCACCAGCAGGGAGACAGGGGGCGCGGTCAATGAGCAGTTCTTC; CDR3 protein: CATSRETGGAVNEQFF
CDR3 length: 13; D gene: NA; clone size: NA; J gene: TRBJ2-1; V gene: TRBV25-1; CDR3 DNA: TGTGCCAGCAGCAATGTGGGCCACAATGAGCAGTTCTTC; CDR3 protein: CASSNVGHNEQFF
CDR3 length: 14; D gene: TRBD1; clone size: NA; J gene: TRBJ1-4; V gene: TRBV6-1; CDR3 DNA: TGTGCCAGCAATCGACAGGGGCAATATGAAAAACTGTTTTTT; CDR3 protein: CASNRQGQYEKLFF
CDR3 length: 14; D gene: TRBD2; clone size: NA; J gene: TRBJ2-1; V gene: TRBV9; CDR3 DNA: TGTGCCAGCAGCCGTAGCGGGGGGAGTAATGAGCAGTTCTTC; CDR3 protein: CASSRSGGSNEQFF
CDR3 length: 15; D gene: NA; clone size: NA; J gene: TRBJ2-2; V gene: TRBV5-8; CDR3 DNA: TGTGCCAGCCCAAGGGGAGGCGTACGGACCGGGGAGCTGTTTTTT; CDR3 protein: CASPRGGVRTGELFF
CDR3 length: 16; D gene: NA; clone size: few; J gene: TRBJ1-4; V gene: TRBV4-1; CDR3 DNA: TGCGCCAGCAGCCAAACCGTCACAGCCTATAATGAAAAACTGTTTTTT; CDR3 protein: CASSQTVTAYNEKLFF
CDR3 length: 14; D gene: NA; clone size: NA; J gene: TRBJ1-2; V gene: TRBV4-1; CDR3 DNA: TGCGCCAGCAGCCAAGTAGCGGCGGTCTATGGCTACACCTTC; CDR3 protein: CASSQVAAVYGYTF
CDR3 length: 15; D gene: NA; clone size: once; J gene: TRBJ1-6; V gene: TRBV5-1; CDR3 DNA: TGCGCCAGCAGCTTGAGTGGACAATATAATTCACCCCTCCACTTT; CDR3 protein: CASSLSGQYNSPLHF
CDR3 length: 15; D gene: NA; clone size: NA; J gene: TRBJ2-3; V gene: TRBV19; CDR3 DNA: TGTGCCAGTAGTGAACAGGGTGTGGGTGCAGATACGCAGTATTTT; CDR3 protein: CASSEQGVGADTQYF
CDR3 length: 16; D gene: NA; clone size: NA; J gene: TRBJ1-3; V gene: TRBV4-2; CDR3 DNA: TGTGCCAGCAGCCAAGAGTTAACAGTTTCTGGAAACACCATATATTTT; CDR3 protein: CASSQELTVSGNTIYF
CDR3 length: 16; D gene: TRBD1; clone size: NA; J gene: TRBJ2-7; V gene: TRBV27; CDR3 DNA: TGTGCCAGCAGTCCACCGACAGGGGCCGGGGGATTAGAGCAGTACTTC; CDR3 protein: CASSPPTGAGGLEQYF
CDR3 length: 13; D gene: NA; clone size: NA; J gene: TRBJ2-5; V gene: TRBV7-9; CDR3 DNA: TGTTCCAGCAGCTTTGGTCTAGCAGAGACCCAGTACTTC; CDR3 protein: CSSSFGLAETQYF
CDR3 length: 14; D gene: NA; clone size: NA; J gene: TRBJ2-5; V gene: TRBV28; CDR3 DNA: TGTGCCAGCAGTGAACAGGGCGGTTGGGAGACCCAGTACTTC; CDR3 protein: CASSEQGGWETQYF
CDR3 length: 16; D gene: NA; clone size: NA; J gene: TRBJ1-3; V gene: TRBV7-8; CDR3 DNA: TGTGCCAGCAGCCTGACGACAGTTTCCTCTGGAAACACCATATATTTT; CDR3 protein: CASSLTTVSSGNTIYF
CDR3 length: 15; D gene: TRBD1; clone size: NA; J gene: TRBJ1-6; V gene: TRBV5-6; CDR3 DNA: TGTGCCAGCAGCGGAAACAGGGGGTATAATTCACCCCTCCACTTT; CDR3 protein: CASSGNRGYNSPLHF
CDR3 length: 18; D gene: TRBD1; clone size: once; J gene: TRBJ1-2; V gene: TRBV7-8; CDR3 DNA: TGTGCCAGCAGCTTAGGGTCTCGGATGGGACAGGGGGCTTATGGCTACACCTTC; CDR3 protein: CASSLGSRMGQGAYGYTF
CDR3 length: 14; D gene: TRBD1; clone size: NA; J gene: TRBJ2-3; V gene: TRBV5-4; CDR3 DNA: TGTGCCAGCAGCCCCCGGACAGGGCCAGATACGCAGTATTTT; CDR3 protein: CASSPRTGPDTQYF
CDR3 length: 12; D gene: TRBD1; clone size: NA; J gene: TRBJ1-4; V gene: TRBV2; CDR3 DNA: TGTGCCAGCATCGGGACAGGGGAAAAACTGTTTTTT; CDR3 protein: CASIGTGEKLFF
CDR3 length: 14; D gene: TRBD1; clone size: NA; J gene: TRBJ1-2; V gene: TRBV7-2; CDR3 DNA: TGTGCCAGCAGCCCGAGACAGGGGCTGGGTGGCTACACCTTC; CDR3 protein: CASSPRQGLGGYTF
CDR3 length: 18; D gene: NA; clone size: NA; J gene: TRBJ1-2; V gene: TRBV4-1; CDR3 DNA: TGCGCCAGCAGCCAAGGTGTCCTGCGCCGAGTTACTAACTATGGCTACACCTTC; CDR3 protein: CASSQGVLRRVTNYGYTF
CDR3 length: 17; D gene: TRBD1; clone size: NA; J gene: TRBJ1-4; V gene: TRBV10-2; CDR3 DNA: TGCGCCAGCAGTTCTGGGACAGGGTTCGAACGTAATGAAAAACTGTTTTTT; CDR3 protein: CASSSGTGFERNEKLFF
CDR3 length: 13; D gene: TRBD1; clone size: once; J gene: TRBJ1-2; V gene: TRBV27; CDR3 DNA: TGTGCCAGCAGGACAGGGGCTTCTAATGGCTACACCTTC; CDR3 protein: CASRTGASNGYTF
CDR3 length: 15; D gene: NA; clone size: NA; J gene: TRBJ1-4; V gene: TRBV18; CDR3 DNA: TGTGCCAGCTCACCACCTGCGGAGTTGTTCGAAAAACTGTTTTTT; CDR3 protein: CASSPPAELFEKLFF
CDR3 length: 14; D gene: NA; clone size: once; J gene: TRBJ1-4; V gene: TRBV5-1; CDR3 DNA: TGCGCCAGCAGCTTCAGGTCAACTAATGAAAAACTGTTTTTT; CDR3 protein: CASSFRSTNEKLFF
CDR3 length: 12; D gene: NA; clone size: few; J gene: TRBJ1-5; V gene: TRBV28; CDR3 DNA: TGTGCCAGTAATGAGAGCAATCAGCCCCAGCATTTT; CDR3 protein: CASNESNQPQHF
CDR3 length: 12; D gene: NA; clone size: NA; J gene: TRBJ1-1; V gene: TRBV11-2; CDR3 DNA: TGTGCCAGCAGCCAACGGGGGGCGGAAGCTTTCTTT; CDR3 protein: CASSQRGAEAFF
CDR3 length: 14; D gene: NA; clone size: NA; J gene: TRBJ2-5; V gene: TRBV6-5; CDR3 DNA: TGTGCCAGCAGCCCCCCGGGACAACAAGAGACCCAGTACTTC; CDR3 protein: CASSPPGQQETQYF
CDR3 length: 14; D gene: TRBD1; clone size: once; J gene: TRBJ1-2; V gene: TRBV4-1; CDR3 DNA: TGCGCCAGCAGCCCGATGACAGGGACGTCTGGCTACACCTTC; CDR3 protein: CASSPMTGTSGYTF
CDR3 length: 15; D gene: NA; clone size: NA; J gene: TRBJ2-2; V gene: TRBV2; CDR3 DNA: TGTGTCAGCAGTGCTTCTTTACGGGGCACCGGGGAGCTGTTTTTT; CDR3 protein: CVSSASLRGTGELFF
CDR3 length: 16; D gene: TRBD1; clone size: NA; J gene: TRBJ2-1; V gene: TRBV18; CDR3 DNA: TGTGCCAGCTCACCGTTTCGGGACAGGGCCAACAATGAGCAGTTCTTC; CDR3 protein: CASSPFRDRANNEQFF
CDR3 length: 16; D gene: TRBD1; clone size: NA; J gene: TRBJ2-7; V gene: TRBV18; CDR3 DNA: TGTGCCAGCTCACCGCGAGTGACAGGGAGTCCCTACGAGCAGTACTTC; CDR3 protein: CASSPRVTGSPYEQYF
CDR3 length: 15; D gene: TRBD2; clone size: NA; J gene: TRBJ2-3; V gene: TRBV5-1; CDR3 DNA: TGCGCCAGCAGCTGGCGGGGGGGAGAGGGGGATACGCAGTATTTT; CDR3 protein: CASSWRGGEGDTQYF
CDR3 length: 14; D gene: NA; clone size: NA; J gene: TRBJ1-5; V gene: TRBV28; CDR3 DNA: TGTGCCAGCCTAGCGCTCAACACGGGGCAGCCCCAGCATTTT; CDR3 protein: CASLALNTGQPQHF
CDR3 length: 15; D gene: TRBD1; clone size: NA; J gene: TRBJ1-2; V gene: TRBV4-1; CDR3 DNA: TGCGCCAGCAGCCGGACAGGGGGCGTTGGCTATGGCTACACCTTC; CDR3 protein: CASSRTGGVGYGYTF